Listed below are T cell receptor beta chains from one sample, sequenced in a study of OX40 agonist ivuxolimab in advanced cancers. Method: immunoSEQ multiplex PCR; TCRdb's copy keeps in-frame clones and lacks some. This sample has 98,000 or so clones, with roughly four fifths found just once. The specimen was CD4+ or CD8+ T cells sorted from blood, collected in a trial of the OX40 agonist ivuxolimab. The receptor source for this set is an adult with an advanced solid tumor such as melanoma, head and neck, liver or kidney cancer. The CDR3 runs from the conserved cysteine through the conserved F or W. D genes are given only for firm matches. Some rows have no size entry. The others give once, few or many, or a class for an expanded clone.

CDR3 length	D gene	J gene	V gene	clone size	CDR3 DNA	CDR3 protein
15	-	TRBJ2-7	TRBV28	-	TGTGCCGCCACTTCCTCGGGACTTACTACCTACGAGCAGTACTTC	CAATSSGLTTYEQYF
17	TRBD1	TRBJ1-2	TRBV5-8	once	TGTGCCAGCAGTCGCCGGGACAGATCCCTCTATGGCTACCACGACACCTTC	CASSRRDRSLYGYHDTF
13	-	TRBJ2-7	TRBV30	-	TGTGCCTGGAGTGGGACGTCGCCCTACGAGCAGTACTTC	CAWSGTSPYEQYF
9	-	TRBJ1-2	TRBV28	-	TGTCCTTTACCCTATGGCTACACCTTC	CPLPYGYTF
15	TRBD1	TRBJ2-7	TRBV10-3	once	TGTGCCATCAGTGCGTCGACAGGGATCTCCTACGAGCAGTACTTC	CAISASTGISYEQYF
15	-	TRBJ2-5	TRBV5-4	-	TGTGCCAGCCGCTATTCAACGGCTGCACAAGAGACCCAGTACTTC	CASRYSTAAQETQYF
14	TRBD1	TRBJ2-7	TRBV7-6	-	TGTGCCAGCAGCTTAGGAGGGACAGCCTACGAGCAGTACTTC	CASSLGGTAYEQYF
13	-	TRBJ1-4	TRBV18	few	TGTGCCAGCTCTCTCGACAGCAATGAAAAACTGTTTTTT	CASSLDSNEKLFF
15	-	TRBJ1-6	TRBV5-5	once	TGTGCCAGCAGCTTGAGATTTTTCGATAATTCACCCCTCCACTTT	CASSLRFFDNSPLHF
15	-	TRBJ1-4	TRBV4-3	-	TGCGCCAGCAGCCAGATCACCGGGAGTAATGAAAAACTGTTTTTT	CASSQITGSNEKLFF
15	TRBD2	TRBJ2-3	TRBV10-1	few	TGCGCCAGCAGTGAAGGCGGGAGCGGTGCAGATACGCAGTATTTT	CASSEGGSGADTQYF
12	-	TRBJ2-5	TRBV5-1	-	TGCGCCAGCAAGGTCAGCCAAGAGACCCAGTACTTC	CASKVSQETQYF
15	-	TRBJ2-3	TRBV18	-	TGTGCCAGCTCACCACAGGGGGTCGGAACAGATACGCAGTATTTT	CASSPQGVGTDTQYF
15	TRBD1	TRBJ2-2	TRBV11-3	-	TGTGCCAGCAGCTTGGGACAGGGATTCACCGGGGAGCTGTTTTTT	CASSLGQGFTGELFF
13	-	TRBJ2-2	TRBV28	once	TGTGCCAGCTTCAAGTATAACACCGGGGAGCTGTTTTTT	CASFKYNTGELFF
16	TRBD1	TRBJ2-7	TRBV6-5	-	TGTGCCAGCAGTTACCTCGCGGGACAGGGGGACTACGAGCAGTACTTC	CASSYLAGQGDYEQYF
12	-	TRBJ2-3	TRBV29-1	-	TGCAGCGTCTTACTTAGCACAGATACGCAGTATTTT	CSVLLSTDTQYF
12	TRBD1	TRBJ2-7	TRBV29-1	-	TGCAGCGCCTCGACAGGGTCGAACGAGCAGTACTTC	CSASTGSNEQYF
12	TRBD1	TRBJ1-2	TRBV29-1	-	TGCAGCGTCCGCGGGACAGACTATGGCTACACCTTC	CSVRGTDYGYTF
16	-	TRBJ2-3	TRBV18	few	TGTGCCAGCTCGGGGACTGATGCGCGGCTCGCAGATACGCAGTATTTT	CASSGTDARLADTQYF
18	TRBD1	TRBJ2-6	TRBV4-3	-	TGCGCCAGCAGCCAAGATTCCAGGGGGACCTCTGGGGCCAACGTCCTGACTTTC	CASSQDSRGTSGANVLTF
18	TRBD2	TRBJ2-1	TRBV4-2	-	TGTGCCAGCAGCCAAGATGGGGCTAGCGGGAGCTGGTACAATGAGCAGTTCTTC	CASSQDGASGSWYNEQFF
13	-	TRBJ1-2	TRBV18	-	TGTGCCAGCTCACCATCGGGGGACTATGGCTACACCTTC	CASSPSGDYGYTF
17	-	TRBJ2-5	TRBV11-2	-	TGTGCCAGCAGCAATTCGCCCCTCGTGGGGTTGTGGGAGACCCAGTACTTC	CASSNSPLVGLWETQYF
13	-	TRBJ2-7	TRBV7-9	-	TGTGCCAGCAGCCCTCACAGTCCGGGGTTTAAGTACTTC	CASSPHSPGFKYF
12	-	TRBJ1-1	TRBV2	-	TGTGCCAGCAGTGTCTTTGACACTGAAGCTTTCTTT	CASSVFDTEAFF
16	TRBD2	TRBJ2-4	TRBV4-2	-	TGTGCCAGCAGCCAGGCCGGGACTAGCGGTAAAAACATTCAGTACTTC	CASSQAGTSGKNIQYF
15	-	TRBJ2-4	TRBV28	few	TGTGCCAGCAGATCGACAGACTTAGCCAAAAACATTCAGTACTTC	CASRSTDLAKNIQYF
14	-	TRBJ1-1	TRBV19	-	TGTGCCGTAGTGGAGCCCCGGGTGGGCGCTGAAGCTTTCTTT	CAVVEPRVGAEAFF
14	-	TRBJ2-2	TRBV6-1	-	TGTGCCAGCAAATTCGAGGGCGGTCCCGGGGAGCTGTTTTTT	CASKFEGGPGELFF
15	-	TRBJ2-7	TRBV5-4	-	TGTGCCAGCAGCCCAAAGGGGCTTTCCTCCTACGAGCAGTACTTC	CASSPKGLSSYEQYF
14	TRBD2	TRBJ2-7	TRBV7-2	-	TGTGCCAGCAGCTTACCCACGGGGGGGGTCGAGCAGTACTTC	CASSLPTGGVEQYF
15	-	TRBJ2-1	TRBV28	-	TGTGCCAGCTTCCCCGCCGAGGGGGTTTGGAATGAGCAGTTCTTC	CASFPAEGVWNEQFF
14	TRBD1	TRBJ1-1	TRBV11-2	-	TGTGCCAGCAGCCGACAGGGGGCGCGTACTGAAGCTTTCTTT	CASSRQGARTEAFF
9	-	TRBJ1-2	TRBV29-1	few	TGCACAACCGTAAGCGGCTACACCTTC	CTTVSGYTF
13	-	TRBJ1-5	TRBV18	-	TGTGCCAGCTCACTGTCAGGGAATCAGCCCCAGCATTTT	CASSLSGNQPQHF
15	-	TRBJ2-4	TRBV7-8	few	TGTGCCAGCAGCTTAGGAGGTACAGCCAAAAACATTCAGTACTTC	CASSLGGTAKNIQYF
12	-	TRBJ2-7	TRBV6-1	-	TGTGCCAGCAGTGAGACTGGTGTCGAGCAGTACTTC	CASSETGVEQYF
14	-	TRBJ2-3	TRBV5-3	-	TGTGCCAGCAGCTTGTTGAGTCGCACAGATACGCAGTATTTT	CASSLLSRTDTQYF
15	-	TRBJ1-2	TRBV7-9	-	TGTGCCAGCAGCCAAACCAGCGGGGGAACCTATGGCTACACCTTC	CASSQTSGGTYGYTF
14	TRBD1	TRBJ1-2	TRBV7-3	once	TGTGCCAGCAGCCATGGACAGGGGGCGTTTGGCTACACCTTC	CASSHGQGAFGYTF
15	-	TRBJ1-1	TRBV18	once	TGTGCCAGCTCACCCCCCCAGGGAAAGAACACTGAAGCTTTCTTT	CASSPPQGKNTEAFF